One sample yielded the 31 T cell receptor beta chains listed below, sequenced in a study of blood T cell repertoires in COVID-19. Profiled with immunoSEQ multiplex PCR; TCRdb holds only in-frame clones, not every one. The data contain some 250,000 clones, 75% to 90% of them singletons. Input material: PBMCs or T cells enriched from blood (not recorded which). The receptor set was obtained from a woman in her forties or fifties who had recovered from COVID-19.

The chain employs TRBV15 and TRBJ2-5; maybe TRBD2 (6 bases). The CDR3 has 16 amino acids. The germline gives CDR1 LNHNV, CDR2 YYDKDF (reference sequence). Trimming left V 2 bases short and J 4 bases short, with 17 bases between. In DNA form, the CDR3 reads TGTGCCACCAGCAGACCCGGGGGACGACGGGGAGAGACCCAGTACTTC. Translation: CATSRPGGRRGETQYF.

The chain is built from TRBV15 and TRBJ1-3; 7 nucleotides line up with TRBD1. The CDR3 covers 18 residues. CDR1 is LNHNV and CDR2 is YYDKDF in the germline V gene (reference sequence). J lost 0 bases, V lost 0 bases, and 8 bases had no gene match. The CDR3 coding sequence is TGTGCCACCAGCAGAGATGGTGGGACAGCTGTCTCTGGAAACACCATATATTTT. It translates to CATSRDGGTAVSGNTIYF.

The chain's CDR3 is CASSSTGSRTEAFF. Here the CDR3 DNA reads TGCGCCAGCAGCTCCACAGGGAGTAGGACTGAAGCTTTCTTT. The chain carries TRBV4-1 and TRBJ1-1, with a weak D call TRBD1 (6 bases). Germline values: CDR1 MGHRA, CDR2 YSYEKL. This CDR3 spans 14 amino acids. V was clipped by 5 bases and J by 5 bases, with 15 bases between them.

A few counts support this clone. The CDR3 region is CASSFGTSGKETQYF. The CDR3 DNA follows: TGCGCCAGCAGCTTTGGGACTAGCGGGAAAGAGACCCAGTACTTC. This chain joins TRBV5-1 and TRBJ2-5, with TRBD2 matching over 13 bases. The CDR3 sequence is 15 residues long. CDR1 is SGHRS, CDR2 YFSETQ, per germline. J lost 3 bases, V lost 2 bases, and 1 base had no gene match.

The rearrangement uses TRBV5-1 and TRBJ2-1; TRBD2 aligns across 13 bases. This CDR3 spans 16 amino acids. CDR1 is SGHRS, CDR2 YFSETQ, per germline. V gave up 4 bases and J gave up 6 bases; unmatched junction bases: 7. CDR3 bases: TGCGCCAGCAGCCCGGTGGGACTAGCGGGAACCAATGAGCAGTTCTTC. Protein product: CASSPVGLAGTNEQFF.

This chain's CDR3 is CASSPGAAPSGNTIYF. CDR3 DNA: TGTGCCAGCTCACCGGGCGCCGCCCCTTCTGGAAACACCATATATTTT. The chain uses TRBV18 and TRBJ1-3, with D unclear. Between the trimmed V and J ends, which lost 3 bases and 1 base, there was a span of 13 bases. The germline V gene encodes CDR1 KGHSH and CDR2 LQKENI. There are 16 residues in the CDR3.

This rearrangement joins TRBV27 to TRBJ1-2; 9 bases map to TRBD1. The CDR3 has 14 residues. V trimming: 3 bases; J trimming: 8 bases; junction bases outside the gene matches: 7. Germline V CDR1 and CDR2: MNHEY, SMNVEV (reference sequence). The CDR3 sequence: CASSFGDRVAGYTF. CDR3 DNA: TGTGCCAGCAGTTTCGGGGACAGGGTGGCCGGCTACACCTTC.

J is TRBJ2-2 and V is TRBV9; 7 bases fit TRBD1. The length of the CDR3 is 15 residues. CDR1 and CDR2 from the germline V gene are SGDLS and YYNGEE. Germline trimming cut 2 bases from V and 3 bases from J; bases unmatched to any gene: 4. DNA for the CDR3: TGTGCCAGCAGCGTGCACAGGGGAGACACCGGGGAGCTGTTTTTT. This sequence encodes CASSVHRGDTGELFF.

This rearrangement joins TRBV6-1 to TRBJ2-1, with D possibly TRBD2 on 5 matching bases. The CDR3 runs to 14 residues. Deletions cut 2 bases from V and 15 bases from J, with 20 bases between. CDR1 and CDR2 (germline): MNHNS, SASEGT. As DNA, the CDR3 is TGTGCCAGCAGTGAAAACCCCGGAGGCCGGGGTCGGTTCTTC. Translating it yields CASSENPGGRGRFF.

The genes are TRBV9 and TRBJ2-1, with TRBD1 matching over 9 bases. Per germline, CDR1 SGDLS and CDR2 YYNGEE. CDR3 length: 15 amino acids. V trimming: 5 bases; J trimming: 5 bases; junction bases outside the gene matches: 8. The CDR3 loop is CASRSSGTGHNEQFF. CDR3 DNA sequence: TGTGCCAGCAGGTCGAGCGGGACAGGGCACAATGAGCAGTTCTTC.

The chain employs TRBV19 and TRBJ2-1, with 14 bases matching TRBD2. Germline CDR1 is LNHDA and CDR2 is SQIVND (reference sequence). The junction had 20 bases not matched to a gene; V was cut back by 9 bases and J by 10 bases. The CDR3 spans 18 residues. CDR3 coding DNA: TGTGCCAGCGCCCGTGACGGGACTAGCGGGAGCAGCGTCGGGGAGCAGTTCTTC. This translates into CASARDGTSGSSVGEQFF.

CDR3 protein: CASSLALWGEKSEKLFF. In DNA, the CDR3 is TGTGCCAGCAGCTTAGCGTTATGGGGCGAAAAGTCTGAAAAACTGTTTTTT. V gene TRBV7-9 combines with J gene TRBJ1-4, with D possibly TRBD1 on 5 matching bases. The CDR3 is 17 residues long. Between the trimmed V and J ends, which lost 0 bases and 7 bases, there was a span of 18 bases. Germline-derived CDR1 and CDR2 are SEHNR and FQNEAQ (reference sequence).

The V gene is TRBV24-1, the J gene TRBJ1-5, with D uncertain. Trimming removed 1 base at V and 0 bases at J, with 3 bases between. CDR3 length: 14 residues. CDR1 and CDR2 from the germline V gene are KGHDR and SFDVKD. In DNA, the CDR3 is TGTGCCACCAGTGATTTCGGTAGCAATCAGCCCCAGCATTTT. Its translation: CATSDFGSNQPQHF.

This clone appeared a few times. This rearrangement joins TRBV28 to TRBJ2-7; D is perhaps TRBD2 (6 bases). Deletions cut 6 bases from V and 3 bases from J, with 15 bases between. Germline CDR1 reads MDHEN; CDR2 reads SYDVKM. The CDR3 length is 14 residues. The CDR3 DNA sequence: TGTGCCAGCAGAAGGTATAGCGGTGGCTACGAGCAGTACTTC. Residues: CASRRYSGGYEQYF.

The chain links TRBV7-9 to TRBJ2-4, with D tentatively TRBD1 (6 bases). The CDR3 is 16 residues long. The germline V gene encodes CDR1 SEHNR and CDR2 FQNEAQ (reference sequence). V was trimmed by 4 bases and J by 1 base, leaving 14 bases between them. CDR3 amino acids: CASSSRQDGAKNIQYF. CDR3 sequence (DNA): TGTGCCAGCAGCTCCCGACAGGACGGGGCCAAAAACATTCAGTACTTC.

J is TRBJ2-1 and V is TRBV7-3, with 15 bases fitting TRBD2. Germline V gene data show CDR1 as SGHTA and CDR2 as FQGTGA. The CDR3 consists of 15 residues. V lost 2 bases to trimming and J lost 10 bases; unmatched junction nucleotides: 3. The CDR3 loop reads CASSLFGLAGGEQFF. In DNA form, the CDR3 reads TGTGCCAGCAGCTTATTCGGACTAGCGGGAGGGGAGCAGTTCTTC.

This clone was recorded only once. CDR3 sequence: CASSRGPTEAFF. CDR3 DNA: TGTGCCAGCAGTAGGGGGCCCACTGAAGCTTTCTTT. The chain carries TRBV28 and TRBJ1-1; 7 positions match TRBD1. This CDR3 has 12 amino acids. Germline assignment: CDR1 MDHEN and CDR2 SYDVKM. V gave up 5 bases and J gave up 4 bases; unmatched junction bases: 1.

The chain carries TRBV5-4 and TRBJ1-6, with D maybe TRBD1 (6 bases). V dropped 2 bases and J dropped 0 bases, with 15 bases sitting between them. The length of the CDR3 is 18 residues. Looked up from germline, CDR1 is SGHNT and CDR2 is YYREEE (reference sequence). In DNA, the CDR3 is TGTGCCAGCAGCTTTGGGACAAGATCTAGCTCCTATAATTCACCCCTCCACTTT. This encodes CASSFGTRSSSYNSPLHF.

Worth noting for this clone: Other nucleotide sequences from this sample produce the same CDR3. The chain recombines TRBV6-1 with TRBJ1-6; the match to TRBD1 covers 7 bases. The ends lost 0 bases at V and 6 bases at J; junction bases unmatched: 5. Germline V gene lookup returns CDR1 MNHNS and CDR2 SASEGT. The CDR3 consists of 16 residues. The CDR3 region is CASSEAPGTVNSPLHF. The CDR3 DNA follows: TGTGCCAGCAGTGAAGCGCCTGGGACAGTTAATTCACCCCTCCACTTT.

This rearrangement joins TRBV4-2 to TRBJ1-5, with 7 bases matching TRBD1. The CDR3 is made up of 19 amino acids. Trimming at V came to 2 bases and at J to 0 bases, leaving 13 bases not matched to a gene. Germline-derived CDR1 and CDR2 are LGHNA and YNFKEQ. The chain's CDR3 is CASSQRRDSSMNSNQPQHF. CDR3 in DNA: TGTGCCAGCAGCCAAAGACGGGACAGTTCTATGAATAGCAATCAGCCCCAGCATTTT.

The rearrangement joins TRBV5-4 to TRBJ1-6; TRBD1 matches at 8 bases. Losses at the gene ends were 5 bases for V and 8 bases for J; bases not matched to a gene: 15. The CDR3 is made up of 17 amino acids. The germline V gene has CDR1 SGHNT and CDR2 YYREEE (reference sequence). The CDR3 loop is CASRKNQGARGDSPLHF. The CDR3 DNA sequence: TGTGCCAGCAGAAAAAATCAGGGGGCGCGTGGGGATTCACCCCTCCACTTT.

V is TRBV6-5 and J is TRBJ1-6; 11 nucleotides match TRBD1. Germline V gene data show CDR1 as MNHEY and CDR2 as SVGAGI. V gave up 5 bases and J gave up 6 bases; unmatched junction bases: 3. The CDR3 has 15 amino acids. CDR3 amino acids: CASSIGTGGNSPLHF. The CDR3 nucleotides are TGTGCCAGCAGTATTGGGACAGGGGGTAATTCACCCCTCCACTTT.

This sequence joins TRBV2 and TRBJ1-4; TRBD1 is a possible D gene (5 bases). The CDR3 is 15 amino acids. Trimming took off 4 bases at V and 0 bases at J, with 9 bases between the two ends. CDR1 and CDR2 from the germline V gene are SNHLY and FYNNEI. The CDR3 region has the DNA TGTGCCAGCAGTGTGGGGGGGACAACTAATGAAAAACTGTTTTTT. Encoded protein: CASSVGGTTNEKLFF.

The chain has TRBV7-9 and TRBJ1-4; D uncertain. The CDR3 covers 14 residues. V shed 5 bases and J shed 0 bases, with 7 bases lying between them. From germline, CDR1 is SEHNR and CDR2 FQNEAQ (reference sequence). The CDR3 is CASSRHTTNEKLFF. The CDR3 coding sequence is TGTGCCAGCAGCCGCCACACAACTAATGAAAAACTGTTTTTT.

The table lists this clone with a few counts. This chain uses TRBV6-5 with TRBJ1-4; TRBD1 agrees at 7 bases. Germline lookup yields CDR1 MNHEY and CDR2 SVGAGI. The V segment lost 6 bases and the J segment 3 bases; nucleotides outside the gene matches: 7. CDR3 length: 15 amino acids. CDR3 nucleotide sequence: TGTGCCAGCAGCACAGGGGTTATGGCTAATGAAAAACTGTTTTTT. Translation: CASSTGVMANEKLFF.

CDR3 DNA: TGTGCCAGCAGCCAAGATATGAGGAACACTGAAGCTTTCTTT. Its protein is CASSQDMRNTEAFF. This rearrangement joins TRBV3-1 (or the pseudogene TRBV3-2) to TRBJ1-1; D unclear. Per the germline V gene, CDR1 is LGHDT and CDR2 is YNNKEL (reference sequence). This CDR3 has 14 residues. V lost 0 bases to trimming and J lost 1 base, with 6 bases between them.

This sequence joins TRBV11-2 and TRBJ1-2, with D uncertain. The V end was cut by 2 bases, the J end by 4 bases, with 8 bases between. The CDR3 contains 13 residues. The germline V gene encodes CDR1 SGHAT and CDR2 FQNNGV. CDR3 loop: CASSLTTGYGYTF. The CDR3 bases are TGTGCCAGCAGCTTAACTACTGGCTATGGCTACACCTTC.

This chain uses TRBV5-1 with TRBJ2-3, with TRBD2 as a possible D gene (6 bases). CDR3 size: 14 residues. V was clipped by 4 bases and J by 5 bases, with 14 bases between them. Per germline, CDR1 SGHRS and CDR2 YFSETQ. Here the CDR3 DNA reads TGCGCCAGCAGCGGCGGAGGGGCGGGAGATACGCAGTATTTT. Translated, it gives CASSGGGAGDTQYF.

This clone was recorded a few times. The gene calls are TRBV5-6 and TRBJ2-7; D call uncertain. Germline V CDR1 and CDR2: SGHDT, YYEEEE. CDR3 length: 13 amino acids. V lost 2 bases and J 3 bases, leaving 9 bases between the germline ends. CDR3 nucleotides: TGTGCCAGCAGCTTTGCAGGAAACTACGAGCAGTACTTC. Translated, it gives CASSFAGNYEQYF.

This chain uses TRBV6-5 with TRBJ2-7; possible D gene TRBD2, 5 bases. From germline, CDR1 is MNHEY and CDR2 SVGAGI. CDR3 length: 14 residues. Deletions cut 2 bases from V and 1 base from J, with 9 bases between. CDR3 nucleotides: TGTGCCAGCAGTTACAAACGGGAATCCTACGAGCAGTACTTC. Protein product: CASSYKRESYEQYF.

The chain couples TRBV9 to TRBJ1-1; D may be TRBD1 (6 bases). Germline V gene data show CDR1 as SGDLS and CDR2 as YYNGEE. The CDR3 covers 17 residues. V was shortened by 4 bases and J by 0 bases, with 19 bases between the two germline ends. In nucleotides, the CDR3 is TGTGCCAGCAGCCAAGGGACGGACAGCCTTATGAACACTGAAGCTTTCTTT. Its protein product is CASSQGTDSLMNTEAFF.